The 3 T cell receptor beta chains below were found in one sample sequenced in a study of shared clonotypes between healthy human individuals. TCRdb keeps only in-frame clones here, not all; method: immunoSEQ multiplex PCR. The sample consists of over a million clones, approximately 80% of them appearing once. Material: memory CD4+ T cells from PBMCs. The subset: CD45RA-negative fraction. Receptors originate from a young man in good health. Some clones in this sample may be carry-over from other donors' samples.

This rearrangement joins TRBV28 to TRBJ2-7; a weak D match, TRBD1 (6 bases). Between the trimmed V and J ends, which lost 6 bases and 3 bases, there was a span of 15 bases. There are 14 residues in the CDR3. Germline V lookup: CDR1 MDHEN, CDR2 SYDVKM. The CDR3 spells CASRDNRARYEQYF. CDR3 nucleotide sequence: TGTGCCAGCAGGGACAACAGGGCGCGCTACGAGCAGTACTTC.

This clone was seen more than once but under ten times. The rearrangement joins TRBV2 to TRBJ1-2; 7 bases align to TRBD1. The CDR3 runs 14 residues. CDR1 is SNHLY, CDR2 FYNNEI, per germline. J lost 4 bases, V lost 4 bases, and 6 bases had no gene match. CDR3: CASSGLPGGYGYTF. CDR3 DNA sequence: TGTGCCAGCAGTGGACTCCCAGGGGGCTATGGCTACACCTTC.

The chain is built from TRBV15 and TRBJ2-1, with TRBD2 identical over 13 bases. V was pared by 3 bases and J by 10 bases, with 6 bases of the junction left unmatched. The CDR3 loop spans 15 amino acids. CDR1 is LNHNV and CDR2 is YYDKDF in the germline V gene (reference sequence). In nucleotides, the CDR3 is TGTGCCACCAGCAGCCGCAGACTAGCGGGAGGAGAGCAGTTCTTC. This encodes CATSSRRLAGGEQFF.